This TCR beta chain derives from a study of shared clonotypes between healthy human individuals. Findings and limits, study-wide: What rarefaction showed was incomplete sorted-subset sequencing despite large depth.

Every donor was a Caucasian adult from Nashville, Tennessee. Trimming shortened V by 6 bases and J by 2 bases, and 14 bases separated the two germline ends. Germline-derived CDR1 and CDR2 are KGHSH and LQKENI. CDR3 length: 15 residues. Method: immunoSEQ multiplex PCR; TCRdb's copy keeps in-frame clones and lacks some. The sample shows some 240,000 clones, 60% to 70% of them seen only once. Comments on this clone: Its antigen remains unidentified.

The chain is built from TRBV18 and TRBJ2-1, with D perhaps TRBD2 (6 bases). Sequenced sample: memory CD4+ T cells sorted from blood. Subset given: CD45RA-negative fraction. This receptor was taken from a man younger than 40 in good health. The CDR3 loop reads CASSLRDWTYNEQFF. CDR3 bases: TGTGCCAGCTCTCTCCGGGACTGGACCTACAATGAGCAGTTCTTC.